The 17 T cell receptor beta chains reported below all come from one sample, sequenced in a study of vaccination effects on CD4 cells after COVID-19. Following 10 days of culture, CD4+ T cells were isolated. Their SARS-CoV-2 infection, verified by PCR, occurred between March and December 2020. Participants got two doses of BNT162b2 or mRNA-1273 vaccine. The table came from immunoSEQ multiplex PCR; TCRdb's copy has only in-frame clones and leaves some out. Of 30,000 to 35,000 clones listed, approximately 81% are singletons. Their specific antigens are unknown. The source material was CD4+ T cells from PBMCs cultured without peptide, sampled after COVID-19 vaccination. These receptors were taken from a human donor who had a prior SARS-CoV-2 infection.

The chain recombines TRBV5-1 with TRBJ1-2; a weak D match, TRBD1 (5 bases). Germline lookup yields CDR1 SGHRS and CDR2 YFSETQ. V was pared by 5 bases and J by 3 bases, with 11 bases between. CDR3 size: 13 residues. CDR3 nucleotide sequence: TGCGCCAGCAGGCCATGGGGGGACTATGGCTACACCTTC. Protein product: CASRPWGDYGYTF.

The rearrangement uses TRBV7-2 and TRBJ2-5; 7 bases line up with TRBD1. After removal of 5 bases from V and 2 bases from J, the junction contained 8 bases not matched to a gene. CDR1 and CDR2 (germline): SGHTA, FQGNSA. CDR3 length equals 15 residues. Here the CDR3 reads CASSKNRGGQETQYF. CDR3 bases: TGTGCCAGCAGCAAAAACAGGGGCGGTCAAGAGACCCAGTACTTC.

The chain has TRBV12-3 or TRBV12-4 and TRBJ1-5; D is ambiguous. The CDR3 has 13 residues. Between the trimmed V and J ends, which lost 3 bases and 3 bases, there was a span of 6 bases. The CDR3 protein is CASSLTSNQPQHF. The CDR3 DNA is TGTGCCAGCAGTTTGACGTCCAATCAGCCCCAGCATTTT.

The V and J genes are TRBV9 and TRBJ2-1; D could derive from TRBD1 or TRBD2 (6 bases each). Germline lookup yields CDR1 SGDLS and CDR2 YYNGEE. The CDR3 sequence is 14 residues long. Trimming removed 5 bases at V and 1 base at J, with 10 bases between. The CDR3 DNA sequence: TGTGCCAGCAGTGGGGGGCTATCCTACAATGAGCAGTTCTTC. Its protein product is CASSGGLSYNEQFF.

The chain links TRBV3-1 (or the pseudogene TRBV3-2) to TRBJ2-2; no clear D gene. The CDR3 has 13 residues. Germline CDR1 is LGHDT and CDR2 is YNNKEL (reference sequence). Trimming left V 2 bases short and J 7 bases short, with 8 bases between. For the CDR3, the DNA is TGTGCCAGCAGCCAACAGTTTAGCGGGGAGCTGTTTTTT. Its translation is CASSQQFSGELFF.

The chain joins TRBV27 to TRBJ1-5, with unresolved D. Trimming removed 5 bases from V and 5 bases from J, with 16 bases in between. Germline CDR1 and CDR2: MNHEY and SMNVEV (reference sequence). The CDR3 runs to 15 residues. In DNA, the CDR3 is TGTGCCAGCAGTCCCCGTGGGAGGAGGGATCAGCCCCAGCATTTT. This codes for CASSPRGRRDQPQHF.

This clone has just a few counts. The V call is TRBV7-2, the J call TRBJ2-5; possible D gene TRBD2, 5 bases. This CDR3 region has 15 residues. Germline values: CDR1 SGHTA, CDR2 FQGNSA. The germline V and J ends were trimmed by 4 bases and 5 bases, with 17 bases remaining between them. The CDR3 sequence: CASSYSGSSGETQYF. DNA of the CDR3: TGTGCCAGCAGCTACTCGGGATCTTCGGGGGAGACCCAGTACTTC.

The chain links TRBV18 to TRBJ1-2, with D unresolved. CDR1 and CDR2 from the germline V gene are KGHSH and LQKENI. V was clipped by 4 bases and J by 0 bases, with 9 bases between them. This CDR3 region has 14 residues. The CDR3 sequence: CASSQTKANYGYTF. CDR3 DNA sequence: TGTGCCAGCTCACAAACGAAAGCTAACTATGGCTACACCTTC. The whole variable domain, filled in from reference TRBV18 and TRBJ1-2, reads NAGVMQNPRHLVRRRGQEARLRCSPMKGHSHVYWYRQLPEEGLKFMVYLQKENIIDESGMPKERFSAEFPKEGPSILRIQQVVRGDSAAYFCASSQTKANYGYTFGSGTRLTVV.

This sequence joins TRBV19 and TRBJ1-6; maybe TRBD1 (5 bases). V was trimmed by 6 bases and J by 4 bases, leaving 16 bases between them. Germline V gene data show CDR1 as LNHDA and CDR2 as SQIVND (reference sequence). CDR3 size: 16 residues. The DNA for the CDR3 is TGTGCCAGTAGCCTTTGGACCGGGGGTTATAATTCACCCCTCCACTTT. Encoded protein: CASSLWTGGYNSPLHF. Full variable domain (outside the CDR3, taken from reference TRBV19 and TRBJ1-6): DGGITQSPKYLFRKEGQNVTLSCEQNLNHDAMYWYRQDPGQGLRLIYYSQIVNDFQKGDIAEGYSVSREKKESFPLTVTSAQKNPTAFYLCASSLWTGGYNSPLHFGNGTRLTVT.

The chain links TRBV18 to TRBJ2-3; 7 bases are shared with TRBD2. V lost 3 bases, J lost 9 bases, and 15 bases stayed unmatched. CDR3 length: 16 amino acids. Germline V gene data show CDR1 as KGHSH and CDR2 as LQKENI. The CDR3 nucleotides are TGTGCCAGCTCACCGAGGGCGCGGGAGATGCTCCTAACGCAGTATTTT. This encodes CASSPRAREMLLTQYF.

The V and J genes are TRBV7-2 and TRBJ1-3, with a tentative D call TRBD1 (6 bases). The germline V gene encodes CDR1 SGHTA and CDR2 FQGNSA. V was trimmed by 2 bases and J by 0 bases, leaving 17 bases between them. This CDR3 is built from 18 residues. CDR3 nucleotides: TGTGCCAGCAGCTTATCTTATGGGGGACATAGCTCTGGAAACACCATATATTTT. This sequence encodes CASSLSYGGHSSGNTIYF.

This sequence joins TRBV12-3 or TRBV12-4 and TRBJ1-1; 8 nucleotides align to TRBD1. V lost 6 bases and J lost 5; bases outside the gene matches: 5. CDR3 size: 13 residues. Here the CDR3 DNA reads TGTGCCAGCAGGGGCAGGGGGCATACTGAAGCTTTCTTT. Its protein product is CASRGRGHTEAFF.

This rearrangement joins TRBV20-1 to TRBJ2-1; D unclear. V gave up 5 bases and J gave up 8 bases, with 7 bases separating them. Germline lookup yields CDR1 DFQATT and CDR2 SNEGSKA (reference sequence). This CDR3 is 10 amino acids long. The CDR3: CSALRHEQFF. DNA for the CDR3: TGCAGTGCTCTCCGGCATGAGCAGTTCTTC.

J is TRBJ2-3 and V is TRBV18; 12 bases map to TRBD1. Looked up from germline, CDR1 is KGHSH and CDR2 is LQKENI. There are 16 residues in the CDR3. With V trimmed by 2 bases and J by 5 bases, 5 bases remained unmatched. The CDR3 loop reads CASSPTGTGGRDTQYF. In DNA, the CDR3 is TGTGCCAGCTCACCAACCGGGACAGGGGGCAGAGATACGCAGTATTTT.

Here the CDR3 DNA reads TGTGCCAGCAGTTCAAAAAAGTACAGGGGGAGCTCCTACAATGAGCAGTTCTTC. Encoded protein: CASSSKKYRGSSYNEQFF. The chain uses TRBV28 and TRBJ2-1, with 8 bases aligning to TRBD1. The CDR3 is 18 residues long. The germline V gene encodes CDR1 MDHEN and CDR2 SYDVKM. Trimming cost V 4 bases and J 0 bases; bases outside gene matches: 11.

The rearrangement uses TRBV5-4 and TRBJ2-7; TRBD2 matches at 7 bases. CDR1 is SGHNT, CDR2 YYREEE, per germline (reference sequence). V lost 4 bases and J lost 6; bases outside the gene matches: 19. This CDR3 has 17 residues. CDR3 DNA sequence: TGTGCCAGCAGCACCCCGGGGGGTTGGGGGTTGTTTTCCGAGCAGTACTTC. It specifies CASSTPGGWGLFSEQYF.

The CDR3 region is CATSDYDRGTYNEQFF. The CDR3, as DNA: TGTGCCACCAGTGATTACGACAGGGGAACCTACAATGAGCAGTTCTTC. V gene TRBV24-1 combines with J gene TRBJ2-1; 8 bases line up with TRBD1. Unmatched junction bases numbered 4, after V lost 2 bases and J lost 2 bases. The CDR3 is made up of 16 amino acids. The germline gives CDR1 KGHDR, CDR2 SFDVKD.